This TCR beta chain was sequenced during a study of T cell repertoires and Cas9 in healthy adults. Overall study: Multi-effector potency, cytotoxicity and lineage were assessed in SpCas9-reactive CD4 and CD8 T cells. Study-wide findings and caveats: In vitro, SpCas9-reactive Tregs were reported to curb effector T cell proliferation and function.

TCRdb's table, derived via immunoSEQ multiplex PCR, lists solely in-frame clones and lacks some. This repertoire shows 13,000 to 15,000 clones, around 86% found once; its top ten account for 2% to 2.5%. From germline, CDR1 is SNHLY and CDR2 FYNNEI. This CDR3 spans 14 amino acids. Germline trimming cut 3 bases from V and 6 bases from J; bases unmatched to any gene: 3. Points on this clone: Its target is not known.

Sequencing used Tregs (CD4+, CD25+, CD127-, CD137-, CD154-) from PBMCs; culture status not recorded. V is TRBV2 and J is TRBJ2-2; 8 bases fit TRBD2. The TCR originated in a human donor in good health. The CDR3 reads CASSELGGAGELFF. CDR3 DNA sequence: TGTGCCAGCAGTGAGCTCGGGGGGGCCGGGGAGCTGTTTTTT.